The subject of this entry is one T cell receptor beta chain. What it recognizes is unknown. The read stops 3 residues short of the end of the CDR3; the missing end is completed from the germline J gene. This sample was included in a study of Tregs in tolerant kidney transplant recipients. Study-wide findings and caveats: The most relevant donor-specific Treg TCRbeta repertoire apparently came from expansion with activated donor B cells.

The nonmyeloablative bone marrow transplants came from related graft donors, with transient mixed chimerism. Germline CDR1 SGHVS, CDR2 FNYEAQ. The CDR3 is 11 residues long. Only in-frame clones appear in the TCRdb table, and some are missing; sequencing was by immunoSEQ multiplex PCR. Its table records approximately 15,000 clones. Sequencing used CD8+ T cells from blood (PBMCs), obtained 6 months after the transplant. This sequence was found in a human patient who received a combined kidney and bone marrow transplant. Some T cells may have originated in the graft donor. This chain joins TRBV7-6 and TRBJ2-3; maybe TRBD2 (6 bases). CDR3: CASSPGTAQYF. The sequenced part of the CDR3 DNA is TGTGCCAGCAGCCCCGGGACTGCG.